Each of the 10 T cell receptor beta chains below was sequenced from the same sample in a study of chemoradiotherapy in HPV16-positive cancers. The method was immunoSEQ multiplex PCR; TCRdb's version includes in-frame clones alone and lacks a portion of them. The data show around 900 clones, approximately 87% seen once. Material: tumor tissue, obtained from a patient who underwent chemoradiotherapy. The source of these receptors is a human donor with HPV-associated anogenital cancer.

This clone appeared once. This sequence joins TRBV18 and TRBJ1-2, with TRBD1 matching 8 bases. This CDR3 contains 14 residues. V lost 6 bases, J lost 0 bases, and 3 bases stayed unmatched. CDR1 is KGHSH and CDR2 is LQKENI in the germline V gene. For the CDR3, the DNA is TGTGCCAGCTCCCGGACAGGGACTAACTATGGCTACACCTTC. Translated, it gives CASSRTGTNYGYTF.

Comment on this clone: Other DNA variants within this sample encode the same CDR3. V gene TRBV14 combines with J gene TRBJ1-4; no clear D. This CDR3 spans 16 amino acids. The V end was cut by 3 bases, the J end by 4 bases, with 15 bases between. The V gene's germline CDR1 is SGHDN and CDR2 FVKESK. The CDR3 DNA sequence: TGTGCCAGCAGCCAGGATCGCGGCGGATATAATGAAAAACTGTTTTTT. Encoded protein: CASSQDRGGYNEKLFF.

The V call is TRBV12-5, the J call TRBJ2-7; D is perhaps TRBD2 (5 bases). Germline-derived CDR1 and CDR2 are LGHNT and FRNRAP. Trimming stripped 0 bases from V and 6 bases from J, with 18 bases between. The CDR3 consists of 16 residues. The CDR3 nucleotides read TGTGCTAGTGGTTTGGTCCTCGGGGAGCAAGCTGCCGAGCAGTACTTC. The encoded protein is CASGLVLGEQAAEQYF.

This clone was recorded once. The chain links TRBV2 to TRBJ2-5; a possible D gene is TRBD1 (6 bases). The CDR3 is 16 amino acids. V lost 5 bases and J lost 0, with 16 bases in between. CDR1 is SNHLY and CDR2 is FYNNEI in the germline V gene. The CDR3 nucleotides read TGTGCCAGCAGTTACCTACTTACAGGGAACCAAGAGACCCAGTACTTC. It translates to CASSYLLTGNQETQYF.

This chain uses TRBV30 with TRBJ1-2; 10 bases are a match to TRBD1. In germline, CDR1 is GTSNPN, CDR2 SVGIG (reference sequence). V was clipped by 3 bases and J by 8 bases; unmatched bases: 9. The CDR3 spans 14 residues. CDR3 bases: TGTGCCTGGAGGGATCTCGGGACAGGGGAAGGCTACACCTTC. Its translation is CAWRDLGTGEGYTF. Combining the CDR3 with reference TRBV30 and TRBJ1-2 gives the whole variable domain SQTIHQWPATLVQPVGSPLSLECTVEGTSNPNLYWYRQAAGRGLQLLFYSVGIGQISSEVPQNLSASRPQDRQFILSSKKLLLSDSGFYLCAWRDLGTGEGYTFGSGTRLTVV.

The chain carries TRBV5-1 and TRBJ2-2, with a tentative D call TRBD1 (6 bases). The V end was cut by 4 bases, the J end by 1 base, with 11 bases between. The germline gives CDR1 SGHRS, CDR2 YFSETQ. The CDR3 sequence is 15 residues long. Written as DNA, the CDR3 is TGCGCCAGCAGCCTGGACAGTGGGAACACCGGGGAGCTGTTTTTT. Its protein is CASSLDSGNTGELFF.

This clone has just a few counts. The genes are TRBV27 and TRBJ2-7, with D possibly TRBD1 on 6 matching bases. The CDR3 consists of 14 residues. V lost 6 bases and J lost 2, with 14 bases in between. From germline, CDR1 is MNHEY and CDR2 SMNVEV (reference sequence). The CDR3 spells CASSLQGPPYEQYF. CDR3 nucleotides: TGTGCCAGCAGCCTACAGGGTCCACCCTACGAGCAGTACTTC.

The chain has TRBV29-1 and TRBJ2-1; 14 nucleotides line up with TRBD2. This CDR3 is built from 14 residues. V dropped 6 bases and J dropped 9; count of bases not matched to a gene: 7. Germline V lookup: CDR1 SQVTM, CDR2 ANQGSEA. CDR3 protein: CSVGGTSGGGEQFF. The DNA for the CDR3 is TGCAGCGTGGGAGGGACTAGCGGGGGAGGTGAGCAGTTCTTC.

V and J are TRBV27 and TRBJ2-7, with D tentatively TRBD1 (5 bases). The germline V gene encodes CDR1 MNHEY and CDR2 SMNVEV (reference sequence). The CDR3 covers 14 residues. The V and J ends lost 2 bases and 5 bases respectively, with 13 bases between them. CDR3 in amino acids: CASSLMGLRNEQYF. The CDR3 nucleotides are TGTGCCAGCAGTTTAATGGGGCTTCGCAACGAGCAGTACTTC.

V gene TRBV21-1 combines with J gene TRBJ1-5. TRBV21-1 is a pseudogene locus. The CDR3 has 17 amino acids. CDR3 nucleotide sequence: TGTGCCAGCAGCCCCGAGGGCCGTATCTATAGCAATCAGCCCCAGCATTTT. Encoded protein: CASSPEGRIYSNQPQHF.